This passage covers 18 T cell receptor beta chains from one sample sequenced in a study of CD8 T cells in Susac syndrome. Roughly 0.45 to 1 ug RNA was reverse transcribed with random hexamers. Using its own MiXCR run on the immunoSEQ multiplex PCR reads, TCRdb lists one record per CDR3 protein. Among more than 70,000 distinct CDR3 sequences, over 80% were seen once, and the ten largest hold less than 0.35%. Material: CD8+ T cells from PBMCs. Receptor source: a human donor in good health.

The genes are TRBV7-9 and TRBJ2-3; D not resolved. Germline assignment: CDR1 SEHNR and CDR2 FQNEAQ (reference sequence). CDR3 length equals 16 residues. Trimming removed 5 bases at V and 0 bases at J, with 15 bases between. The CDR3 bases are TGTGCCAGCAGCCCAGGTCCCACCCTAAGCACAGATACGCAGTATTTT. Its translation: CASSPGPTLSTDTQYF.

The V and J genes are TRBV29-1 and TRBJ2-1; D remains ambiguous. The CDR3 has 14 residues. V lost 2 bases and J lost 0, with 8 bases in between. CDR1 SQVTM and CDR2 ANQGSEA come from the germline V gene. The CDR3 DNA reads TGCAGCGTTGAAAAGCCGAGCTCCTACAATGAGCAGTTCTTC. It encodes CSVEKPSSYNEQFF.

In nucleotides, the CDR3 is TGTGCCAGCAGCTCAACCACAGGGGGGACCAACTATGGCTACACCTTC. Translating it yields CASSSTTGGTNYGYTF. The V and J genes are TRBV7-2 and TRBJ1-2, with 8 nucleotides matching TRBD1. Looked up from germline, CDR1 is SGHTA and CDR2 is FQGNSA. This CDR3 region has 16 residues. V was pared by 4 bases and J by 2 bases, with 9 bases of the junction left unmatched.

This CDR3 is CASSLAGTSGGASYNEQFF. The CDR3 region has the DNA TGTGCCAGCAGCTTAGCTGGGACTAGCGGGGGGGCCTCCTACAATGAGCAGTTCTTC. The chain carries TRBV13 and TRBJ2-1; 16 bases agree with TRBD2. The CDR3 length is 19 residues. Trimming at V came to 1 base and at J to 0 bases, leaving 3 bases not matched to a gene. Germline CDR1 reads PRHDT; CDR2 reads FYEKMQ (reference sequence).

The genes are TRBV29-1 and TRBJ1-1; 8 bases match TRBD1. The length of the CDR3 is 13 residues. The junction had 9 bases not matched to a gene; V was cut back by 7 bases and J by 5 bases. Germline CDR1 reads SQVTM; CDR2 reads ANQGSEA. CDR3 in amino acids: CSAHRGERTEAFF. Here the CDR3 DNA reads TGCAGCGCCCACAGGGGGGAAAGGACTGAAGCTTTCTTT.

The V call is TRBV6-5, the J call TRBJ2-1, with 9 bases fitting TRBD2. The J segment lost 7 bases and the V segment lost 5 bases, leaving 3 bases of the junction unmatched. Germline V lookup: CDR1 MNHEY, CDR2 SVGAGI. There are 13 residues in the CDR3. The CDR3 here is CASSLAGWNEQFF. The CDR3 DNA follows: TGTGCCAGCAGTCTAGCGGGGTGGAATGAGCAGTTCTTC.

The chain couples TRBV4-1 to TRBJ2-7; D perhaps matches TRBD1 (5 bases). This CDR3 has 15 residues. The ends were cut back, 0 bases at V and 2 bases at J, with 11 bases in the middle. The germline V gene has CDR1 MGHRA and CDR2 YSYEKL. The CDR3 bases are TGCGCCAGCAGCCAAGAATGGGGCAGCGCCTACGAGCAGTACTTC. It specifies CASSQEWGSAYEQYF.

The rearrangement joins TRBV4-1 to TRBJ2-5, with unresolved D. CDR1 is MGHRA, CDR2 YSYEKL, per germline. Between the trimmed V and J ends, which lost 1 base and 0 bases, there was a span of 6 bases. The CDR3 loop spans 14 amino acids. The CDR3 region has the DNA TGCGCCAGCAGCCAAGTAAGGGACCAAGAGACCCAGTACTTC. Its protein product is CASSQVRDQETQYF.

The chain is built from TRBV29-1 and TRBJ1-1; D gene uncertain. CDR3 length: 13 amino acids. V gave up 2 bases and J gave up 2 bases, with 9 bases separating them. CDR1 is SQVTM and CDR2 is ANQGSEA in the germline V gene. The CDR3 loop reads CSVEYGFNTEAFF. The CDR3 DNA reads TGCAGCGTTGAATACGGGTTCAACACTGAAGCTTTCTTT. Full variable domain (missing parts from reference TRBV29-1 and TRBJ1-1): SAVISQKPSRDICQRGTSLTIQCQVDSQVTMMFWYRQQPGQSLTLIATANQGSEATYESGFVIDKFPISRPNLTFSTLTVSNMSPEDSSIYLCSVEYGFNTEAFFGQGTRLTVV.

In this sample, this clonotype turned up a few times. The CDR3 DNA reads TGTGCCAGCAGGGGGAGGTGGGTTGACGAGCAGTACTTC. It is translated as CASRGRWVDEQYF. The chain joins TRBV27 to TRBJ2-7, with D possibly TRBD2 on 6 matching bases. V shed 6 bases and J shed 5 bases, with 14 bases lying between them. This CDR3 has 13 residues. Germline V gene data show CDR1 as MNHEY and CDR2 as SMNVEV (reference sequence).

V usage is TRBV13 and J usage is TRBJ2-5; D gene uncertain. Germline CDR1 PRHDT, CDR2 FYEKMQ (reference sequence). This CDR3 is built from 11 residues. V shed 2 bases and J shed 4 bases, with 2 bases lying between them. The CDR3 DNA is TGTGCCAGCAGCTTAACAGAGACCCAGTACTTC. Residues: CASSLTETQYF.

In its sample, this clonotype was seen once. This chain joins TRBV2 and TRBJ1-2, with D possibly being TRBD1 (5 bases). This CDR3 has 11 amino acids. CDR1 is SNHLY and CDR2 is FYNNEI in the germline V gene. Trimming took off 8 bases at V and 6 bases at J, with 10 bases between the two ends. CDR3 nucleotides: TGTGCCAGCCCGGGGGGTCATGGCTACACCTTC. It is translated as CASPGGHGYTF.

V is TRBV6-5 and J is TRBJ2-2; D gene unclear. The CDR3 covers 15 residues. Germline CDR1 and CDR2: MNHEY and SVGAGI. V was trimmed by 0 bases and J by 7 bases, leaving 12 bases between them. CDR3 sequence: CASSYSIHGVGELFF. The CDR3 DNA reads TGTGCCAGCAGTTACTCGATCCATGGGGTCGGGGAGCTGTTTTTT.

The CDR3 loop reads CASGLVGELFF. The CDR3 nucleotides are TGTGCTAGTGGTTTAGTCGGGGAGCTGTTTTTT. The chain employs TRBV12-5 and TRBJ2-2; D uncertain. This CDR3 spans 11 amino acids. CDR1 and CDR2 (germline): LGHNT, FRNRAP. V dropped 3 bases and J dropped 7 bases, with 3 bases sitting between them.

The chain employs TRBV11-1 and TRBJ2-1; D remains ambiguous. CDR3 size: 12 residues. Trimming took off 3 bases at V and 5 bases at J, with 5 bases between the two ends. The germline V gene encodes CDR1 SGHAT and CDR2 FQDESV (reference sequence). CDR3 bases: TGTGCCAGCAGCTTGGCTCACAATGAGCAGTTCTTC. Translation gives CASSLAHNEQFF.

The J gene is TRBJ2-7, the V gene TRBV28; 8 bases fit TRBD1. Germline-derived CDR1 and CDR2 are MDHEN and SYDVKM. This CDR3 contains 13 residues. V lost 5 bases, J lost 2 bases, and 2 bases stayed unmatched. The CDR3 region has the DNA TGTGCCAGCAGTGGGGACAGGACCTACGAGCAGTACTTC. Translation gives CASSGDRTYEQYF.

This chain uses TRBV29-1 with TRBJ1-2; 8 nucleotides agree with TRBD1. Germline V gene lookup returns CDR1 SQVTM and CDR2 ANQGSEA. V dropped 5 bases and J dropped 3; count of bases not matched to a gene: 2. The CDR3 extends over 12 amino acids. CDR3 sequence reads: CSVPGGDYGYTF. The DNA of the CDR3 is TGCAGCGTTCCAGGGGGCGACTATGGCTACACCTTC.

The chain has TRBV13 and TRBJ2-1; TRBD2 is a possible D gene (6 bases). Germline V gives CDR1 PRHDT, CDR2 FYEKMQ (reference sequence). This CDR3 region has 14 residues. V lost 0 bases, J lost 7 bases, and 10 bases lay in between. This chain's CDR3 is CASSLGVAVNEQFF. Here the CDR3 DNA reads TGTGCCAGCAGCTTAGGGGTAGCGGTGAATGAGCAGTTCTTC.